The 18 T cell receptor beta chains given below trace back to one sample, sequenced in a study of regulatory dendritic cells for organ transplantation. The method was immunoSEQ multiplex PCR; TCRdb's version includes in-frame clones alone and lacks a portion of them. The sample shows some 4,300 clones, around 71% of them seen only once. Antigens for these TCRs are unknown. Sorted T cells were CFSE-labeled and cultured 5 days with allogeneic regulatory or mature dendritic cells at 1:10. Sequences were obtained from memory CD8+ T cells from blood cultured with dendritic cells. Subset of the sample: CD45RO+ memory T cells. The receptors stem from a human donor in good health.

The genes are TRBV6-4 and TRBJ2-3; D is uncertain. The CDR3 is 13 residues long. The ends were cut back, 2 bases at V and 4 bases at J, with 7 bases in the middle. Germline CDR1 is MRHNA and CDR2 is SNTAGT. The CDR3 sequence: CASSDPSPDTQYF. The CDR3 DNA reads TGTGCCAGCAGTGACCCATCCCCAGATACGCAGTATTTT.

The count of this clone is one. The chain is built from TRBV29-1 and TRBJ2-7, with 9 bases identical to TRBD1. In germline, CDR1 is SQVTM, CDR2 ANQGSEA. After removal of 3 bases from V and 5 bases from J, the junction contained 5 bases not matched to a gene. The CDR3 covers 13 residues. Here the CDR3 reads CSVDGDRDHEQYF. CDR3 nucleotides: TGCAGCGTTGACGGGGACAGGGACCACGAGCAGTACTTC.

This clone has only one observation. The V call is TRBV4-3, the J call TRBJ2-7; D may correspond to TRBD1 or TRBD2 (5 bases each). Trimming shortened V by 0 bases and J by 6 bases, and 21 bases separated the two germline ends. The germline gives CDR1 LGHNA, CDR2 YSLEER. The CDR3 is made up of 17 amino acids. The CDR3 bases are TGCGCCAGCAGCCAAGAGGGAGCAGGACAATGGGCTGCCGAGCAGTACTTC. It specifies CASSQEGAGQWAAEQYF.

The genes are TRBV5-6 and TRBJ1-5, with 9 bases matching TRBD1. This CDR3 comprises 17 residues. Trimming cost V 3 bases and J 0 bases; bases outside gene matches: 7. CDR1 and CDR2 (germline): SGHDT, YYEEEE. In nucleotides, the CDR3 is TGTGCCAGCAGCTGGGGGGGACAGGGCCATAGCAATCAGCCCCAGCATTTT. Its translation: CASSWGGQGHSNQPQHF.

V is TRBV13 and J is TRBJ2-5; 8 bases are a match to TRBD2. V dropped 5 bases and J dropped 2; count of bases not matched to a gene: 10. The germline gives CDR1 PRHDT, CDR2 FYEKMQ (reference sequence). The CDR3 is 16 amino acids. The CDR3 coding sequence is TGTGCCAGCAGCCCAAGGGCAGCGGGGGTACAAGAGACCCAGTACTTC. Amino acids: CASSPRAAGVQETQYF.

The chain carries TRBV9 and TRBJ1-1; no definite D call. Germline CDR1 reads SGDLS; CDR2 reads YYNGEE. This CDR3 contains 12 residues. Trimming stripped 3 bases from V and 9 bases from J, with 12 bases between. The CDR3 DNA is TGTGCCAGCAGCGGATTGAATCAAAAAGCTTTCTTT. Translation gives CASSGLNQKAFF.

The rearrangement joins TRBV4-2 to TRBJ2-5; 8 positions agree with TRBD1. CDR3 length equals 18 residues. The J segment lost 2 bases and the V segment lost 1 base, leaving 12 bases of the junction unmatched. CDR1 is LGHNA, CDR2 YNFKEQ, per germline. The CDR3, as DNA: TGTGCCAGCAGCCAAGTTGGGACAGGCGCCTTAGGGCAAGAGACCCAGTACTTC. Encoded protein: CASSQVGTGALGQETQYF.

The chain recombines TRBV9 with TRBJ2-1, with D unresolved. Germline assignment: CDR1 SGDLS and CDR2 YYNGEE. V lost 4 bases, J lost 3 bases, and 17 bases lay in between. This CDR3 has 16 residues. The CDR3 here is CASSPSAGPGYNEQFF. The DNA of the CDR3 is TGTGCCAGCAGCCCCTCTGCCGGGCCGGGCTACAATGAGCAGTTCTTC.

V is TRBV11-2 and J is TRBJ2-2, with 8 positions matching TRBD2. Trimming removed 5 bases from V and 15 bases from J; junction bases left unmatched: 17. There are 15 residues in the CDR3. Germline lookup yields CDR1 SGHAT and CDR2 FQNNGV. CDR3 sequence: CASSLPALPTGGVFF. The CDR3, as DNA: TGTGCCAGCAGCCTTCCGGCCCTTCCGACCGGGGGGGTGTTTTTT.

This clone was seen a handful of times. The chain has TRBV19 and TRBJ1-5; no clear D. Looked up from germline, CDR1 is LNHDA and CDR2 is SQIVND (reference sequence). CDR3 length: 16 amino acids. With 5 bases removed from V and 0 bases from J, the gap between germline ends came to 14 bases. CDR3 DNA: TGTGCCAGTAGTCTAAGGACGGCTTATAGCAATCAGCCCCAGCATTTT. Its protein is CASSLRTAYSNQPQHF.

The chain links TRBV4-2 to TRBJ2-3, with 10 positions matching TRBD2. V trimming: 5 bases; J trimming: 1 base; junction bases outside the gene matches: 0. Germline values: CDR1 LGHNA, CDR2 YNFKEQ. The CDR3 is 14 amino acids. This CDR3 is CASSGLAGTDTQYF. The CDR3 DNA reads TGTGCCAGCAGCGGACTAGCGGGCACAGATACGCAGTATTTT.

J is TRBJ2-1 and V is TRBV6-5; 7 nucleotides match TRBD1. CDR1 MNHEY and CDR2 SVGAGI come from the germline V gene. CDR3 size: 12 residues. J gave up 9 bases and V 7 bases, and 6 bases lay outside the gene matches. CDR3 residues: CASTDGDSEQFF. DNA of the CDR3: TGTGCCAGCACCGACGGGGACAGTGAGCAGTTCTTC.

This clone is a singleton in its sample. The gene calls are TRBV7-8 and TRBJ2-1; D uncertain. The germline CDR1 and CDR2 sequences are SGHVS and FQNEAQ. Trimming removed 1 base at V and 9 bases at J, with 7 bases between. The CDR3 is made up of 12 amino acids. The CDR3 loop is CASSLEIIEQFF. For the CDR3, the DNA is TGTGCCAGCAGCTTAGAAATTATTGAGCAGTTCTTC.

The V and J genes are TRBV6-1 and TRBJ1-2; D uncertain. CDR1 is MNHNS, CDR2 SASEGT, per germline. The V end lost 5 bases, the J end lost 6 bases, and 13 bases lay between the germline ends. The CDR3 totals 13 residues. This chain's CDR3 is CASSRAEGNGYTF. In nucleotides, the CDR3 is TGTGCCAGCAGTCGGGCAGAAGGGAATGGCTACACCTTC.

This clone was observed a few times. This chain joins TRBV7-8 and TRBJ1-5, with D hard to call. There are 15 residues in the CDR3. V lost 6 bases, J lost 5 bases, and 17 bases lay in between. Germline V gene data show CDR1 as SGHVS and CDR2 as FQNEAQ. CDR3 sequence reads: CASRLTAFPHQPQHF. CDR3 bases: TGTGCCAGCAGGCTCACAGCTTTCCCGCATCAGCCCCAGCATTTT.

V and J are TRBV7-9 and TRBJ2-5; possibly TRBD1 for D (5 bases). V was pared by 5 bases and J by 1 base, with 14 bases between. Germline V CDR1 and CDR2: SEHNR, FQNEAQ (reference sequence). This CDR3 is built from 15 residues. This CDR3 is CASSMTVALQETQYF. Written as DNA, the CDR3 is TGTGCCAGCAGCATGACAGTAGCCCTCCAAGAGACCCAGTACTTC.

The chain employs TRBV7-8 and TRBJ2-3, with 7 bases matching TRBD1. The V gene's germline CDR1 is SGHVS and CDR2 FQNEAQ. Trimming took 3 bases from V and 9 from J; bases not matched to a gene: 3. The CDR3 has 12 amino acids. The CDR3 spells CASSFADRTQYF. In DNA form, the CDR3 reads TGTGCCAGCAGCTTCGCGGACAGGACGCAGTATTTT.

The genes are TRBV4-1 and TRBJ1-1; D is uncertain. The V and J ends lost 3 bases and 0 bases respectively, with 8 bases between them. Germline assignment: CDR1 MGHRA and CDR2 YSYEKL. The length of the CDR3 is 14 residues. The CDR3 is CASSHAGLNTEAFF. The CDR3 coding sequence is TGCGCCAGCAGCCACGCGGGCCTGAACACTGAAGCTTTCTTT.